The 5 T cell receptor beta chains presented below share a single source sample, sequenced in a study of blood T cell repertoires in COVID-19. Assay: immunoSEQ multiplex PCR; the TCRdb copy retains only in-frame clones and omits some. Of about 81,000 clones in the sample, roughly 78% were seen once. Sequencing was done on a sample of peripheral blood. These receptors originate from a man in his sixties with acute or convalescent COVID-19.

In DNA, the CDR3 is TGTGCCAGCAGCCAACAGGGGACAGGGAGAAATCAGCCCCAGCATTTT. Amino acid sequence: CASSQQGTGRNQPQHF. The J gene is TRBJ1-5, the V gene TRBV7-2, with 9 bases fitting TRBD1. The CDR3 is 16 residues long. The trim removed 5 bases at V and 4 bases at J, leaving 9 bases unmatched. Germline lookup yields CDR1 SGHTA and CDR2 FQGNSA.

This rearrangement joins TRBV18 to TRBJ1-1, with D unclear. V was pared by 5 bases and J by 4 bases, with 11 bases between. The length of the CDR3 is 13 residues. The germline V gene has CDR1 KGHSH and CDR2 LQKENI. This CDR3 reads CASSMAVGTEAFF. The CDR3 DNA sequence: TGTGCCAGCTCAATGGCGGTCGGCACTGAAGCTTTCTTT.

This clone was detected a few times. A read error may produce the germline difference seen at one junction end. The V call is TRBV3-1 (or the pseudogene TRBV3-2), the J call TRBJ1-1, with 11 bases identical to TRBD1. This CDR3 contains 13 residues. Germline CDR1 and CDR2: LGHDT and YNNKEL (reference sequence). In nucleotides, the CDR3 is TGTGCCAGCAGCCTCGGACAGGGGGCGTTTTTTAGCTTT. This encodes CASSLGQGAFFSF.

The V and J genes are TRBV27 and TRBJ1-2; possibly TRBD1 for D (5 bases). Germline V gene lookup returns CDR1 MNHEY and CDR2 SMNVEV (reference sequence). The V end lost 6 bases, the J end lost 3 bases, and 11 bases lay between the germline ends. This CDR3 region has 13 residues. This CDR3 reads CASSPRGDYGYTF. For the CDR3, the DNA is TGTGCCAGCAGCCCCCGGGGGGACTATGGCTACACCTTC.

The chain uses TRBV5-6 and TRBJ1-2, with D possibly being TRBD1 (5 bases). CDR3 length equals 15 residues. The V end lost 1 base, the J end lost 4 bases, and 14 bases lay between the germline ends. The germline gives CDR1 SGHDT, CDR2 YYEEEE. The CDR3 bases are TGTGCCAGCAGCTTGAGGGGAAGGCCGGTCTATGGCTACACCTTC. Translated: CASSLRGRPVYGYTF.